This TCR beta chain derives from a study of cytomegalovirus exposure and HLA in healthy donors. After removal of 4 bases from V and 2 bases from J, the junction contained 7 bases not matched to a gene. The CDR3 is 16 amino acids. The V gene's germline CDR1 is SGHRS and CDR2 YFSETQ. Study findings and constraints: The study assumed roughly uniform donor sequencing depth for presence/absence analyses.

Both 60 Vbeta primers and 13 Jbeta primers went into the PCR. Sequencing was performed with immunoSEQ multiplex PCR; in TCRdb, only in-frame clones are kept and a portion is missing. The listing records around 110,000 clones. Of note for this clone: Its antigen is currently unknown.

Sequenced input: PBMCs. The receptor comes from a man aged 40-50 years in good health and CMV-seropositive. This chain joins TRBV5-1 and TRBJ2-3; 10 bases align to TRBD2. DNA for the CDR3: TGCGCCAGCAGCCCCGGGACTAGCGAGAACACAGATACGCAGTATTTT. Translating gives CASSPGTSENTDTQYF.